This T cell receptor (beta chain) was identified in a study of T cell responses to AZD1222 COVID-19 vaccine. The study's findings and limits: Increased Spike-specific TCR breadth and depth were observed after two AZD1222 doses. Just a handful of AZD1222 recipients were seropositive at baseline. Clonal diversity may have been underestimated in mostly white British donors. As reported, nearly half of all spike-specific TCRs target variant regions that are unmutated.

Germline V lookup: CDR1 LNHDA, CDR2 SQIVND (reference sequence). This CDR3 comprises 15 residues. V was pared by 3 bases and J by 6 bases, with 10 bases of the junction left unmatched. TCRdb's copy holds only in-frame clones and misses some; the assay was immunoSEQ multiplex PCR. The table includes tens of thousands of clones, over 75% detected once. In this sample, this clone turned up a few times. Its cognate antigen is unknown. Material: peripheral blood, obtained 28 days after the second dose of the MenACWY control vaccine. The TCR comes from an adult who received the MenACWY meningococcal vaccine as a control. The V and J genes are TRBV19 and TRBJ1-2, with 7 bases matching TRBD1. DNA of the CDR3: TGTGCCAGTAGTATTTCAGGGGGTTTAAAGCATGGCTACACCTTC. It specifies CASSISGGLKHGYTF.